Listed below are T cell receptor beta chains from one sample, sequenced in a study of cytomegalovirus exposure and HLA in healthy donors. This table comes from immunoSEQ multiplex PCR, and its TCRdb copy is limited to in-frame clones, with some not included. Of roughly 160,000 clones in the sample, roughly 80% were seen once. What was sequenced was PBMCs. The receptors come from a male donor in good health and CMV-seronegative. Each CDR3 is given with its conserved first and last residue. The order of the fields is V gene, clone size, J gene, D gene, CDR3 protein, CDR3 DNA. A D gene is named only where the DNA matches it firmly. Clone size is given for some rows only: seen once, a few or many times, or a class if the clone is expanded.

TRBV7-6,-,TRBJ2-5,TRBD1,CASSPRGDRLGETQYF,TGTGCCAGCAGCCCTAGGGGGGACAGGCTGGGAGAGACCCAGTACTTC
TRBV6-4,few,TRBJ2-2,-,CASSEVQGQNTGELFF,TGTGCCAGCAGCGAGGTACAGGGCCAGAACACCGGGGAGCTGTTTTTT
TRBV10-3,-,TRBJ1-6,-,CAVGTSNSPLHF,TGTGCCGTAGGGACAAGTAATTCACCCCTCCACTTT
TRBV5-1,-,TRBJ2-7,TRBD2,CASSLEPWGTSYEQYF,TGCGCCAGCAGCTTGGAACCGTGGGGGACTAGCTACGAGCAGTACTTC
TRBV27,-,TRBJ2-1,TRBD2,CASSLLASGGLNEQFF,TGTGCCAGCAGTTTATTAGCTAGCGGGGGACTCAATGAGCAGTTCTTC
TRBV30,-,TRBJ2-5,TRBD2,CAWSTSGGPRRSQYF,TGTGCCTGGAGTACTAGCGGGGGGCCTCGAAGGTCCCAGTACTTC
TRBV10-1,-,TRBJ1-1,TRBD1,CASSAGQGVTEAFF,TGCGCCAGCAGCGCTGGACAGGGGGTCACTGAAGCTTTCTTT
TRBV5-6,many,TRBJ1-4,-,CASRPGWTNEKLFF,TGTGCCAGCAGGCCAGGGTGGACTAATGAAAAACTGTTTTTT
TRBV2,-,TRBJ2-3,-,CASSPPQADTQYF,TGTGCCAGCAGTCCACCCCAGGCAGATACGCAGTATTTT
TRBV2,-,TRBJ1-5,-,CASSWGEGQPQHF,TGTGCCAGCTCGTGGGGGGAAGGTCAGCCCCAGCATTTT
TRBV5-4,-,TRBJ2-7,-,CASSFGGAGTQSYEQYF,TGTGCCAGCAGCTTTGGGGGGGCCGGGACACAGAGCTACGAGCAGTACTTC
TRBV4-3,-,TRBJ1-1,-,CASSQRAGGNTEAFF,TGCGCCAGCAGCCAAAGAGCGGGGGGGAACACTGAAGCTTTCTTT
TRBV7-2,-,TRBJ2-1,TRBD2,CASSLNGGGAFRQFF,TGTGCCAGCAGCTTAAACGGCGGGGGGGCCTTTCGGCAGTTCTTC
TRBV7-8,-,TRBJ1-1,-,CASSFLLGGTEAFF,TGTGCCAGCAGCTTCTTACTAGGAGGCACTGAAGCTTTCTTT
TRBV6-1,-,TRBJ1-2,TRBD1,CASLRQGISYGYTF,TGTGCCAGTTTACGACAGGGGATTAGCTATGGCTACACCTTC
TRBV5-1,-,TRBJ1-1,-,CASSVQGTNTEAFF,TGCGCCAGCAGCGTACAGGGAACGAACACTGAAGCTTTCTTT
TRBV2,-,TRBJ1-4,TRBD1,CASYRGTARNEKLFF,TGTGCCAGCTACAGAGGGACAGCCCGAAATGAAAAACTGTTTTTT
TRBV7-9,few,TRBJ1-1,-,CASSLTDRHEAFF,TGTGCCAGCAGCCTCACTGACAGGCACGAAGCTTTCTTT
TRBV5-1,-,TRBJ1-4,TRBD1,CASSLVSRTGLEKLFF,TGCGCCAGCAGCTTGGTGTCTCGGACAGGGCTGGAAAAACTGTTTTTT
TRBV19,-,TRBJ1-1,TRBD1,CASSTRQGTAEAFF,TGTGCCAGTAGTACCAGACAGGGGACAGCTGAAGCTTTCTTT
TRBV5-8,few,TRBJ2-5,TRBD1,CASPTGLLSIPPKETQYF,TGTGCAAGTCCGACAGGGCTTTTATCAATTCCCCCCAAAGAGACCCAGTACTTC
TRBV7-9,once,TRBJ1-2,TRBD1,CASSLVIGQGATPDF,TGTGCCAGCAGCTTAGTTATCGGACAGGGGGCTACACCGGACTTC
TRBV7-8,-,TRBJ1-4,TRBD1,CASSGTGAPWEKLFF,TGTGCCAGCAGCGGGACAGGGGCCCCTTGGGAAAAACTGTTTTTT
TRBV30,-,TRBJ1-2,-,CAWRQGTTANYGYTF,TGTGCCTGGAGGCAGGGTACTACAGCTAACTATGGCTACACCTTC
TRBV6-1,-,TRBJ2-7,TRBD2,CASGPRGTYEQYF,TGTGCCAGCGGCCCGCGGGGGACCTACGAGCAGTACTTC
TRBV6-6,-,TRBJ2-2,-,CASSYSATNTGELFF,TGTGCCAGCAGTTACTCGGCGACAAACACCGGGGAGCTGTTTTTT
TRBV15,once,TRBJ1-1,-,CATSRDGAELMGTEAFF,TGTGCCACCAGCAGAGATGGGGCGGAACTAATGGGCACTGAAGCTTTCTTT
TRBV30,once,TRBJ1-6,-,CAWSTGSPLHF,TGTGCCTGGAGTACGGGGTCACCCCTCCACTTT
TRBV10-3,-,TRBJ1-1,-,CAITPGQLNTEAFF,TGTGCCATCACCCCTGGACAGCTTAACACTGAAGCTTTCTTT
TRBV9,-,TRBJ1-3,TRBD1,CASSIRGLRGNTIYF,TGTGCCAGCAGCATCAGGGGGCTGAGGGGAAACACCATATATTTT
TRBV7-9,-,TRBJ1-4,-,CASSPPGKLFF,TGTGCCAGCAGCCCACCGGGAAAACTGTTTTTT
TRBV30,-,TRBJ2-7,-,CAWSVGGLYEQYF,TGTGCCTGGAGCGTCGGGGGGCTCTACGAGCAGTACTTC
TRBV5-1,-,TRBJ2-1,-,CASSAGPGDEQFF,TGCGCCAGCAGCGCGGGACCGGGGGATGAGCAGTTCTTC
TRBV6-5,-,TRBJ2-2,-,CASNIQANTGELFF,TGTGCCAGCAACATACAGGCGAACACCGGGGAGCTGTTTTTT
TRBV5-1,once,TRBJ2-5,-,CASSLDRQETQYF,TGCGCCAGCAGCCTCGACAGGCAAGAGACCCAGTACTTC
TRBV5-1,-,TRBJ1-6,-,CASSLVRRNDNSPLHF,TGCGCCAGCAGCTTGGTTCGCAGGAATGATAATTCACCCCTCCACTTT
TRBV4-1,-,TRBJ1-2,TRBD1,CASSQADRGGYGYTF,TGCGCCAGCAGCCAAGCGGACAGGGGAGGTTATGGCTACACCTTC
TRBV6-1,-,TRBJ1-3,TRBD1,CASSDPPGQRSGNTIYF,TGTGCCAGCAGTGACCCACCGGGACAGCGCTCTGGAAACACCATATATTTT
TRBV4-1,-,TRBJ2-7,-,CASSQGGLEQYF,TGCGCCAGCAGCCAAGGGGGACTCGAGCAGTACTTC
TRBV18,-,TRBJ2-2,-,CASSRQETTGELFF,TGTGCCAGCTCTCGACAGGAGACGACCGGGGAGCTGTTTTTT
TRBV29-1,-,TRBJ1-2,TRBD1,CSVRTGDNYGYTF,TGCAGCGTCCGGACAGGGGATAACTATGGCTACACCTTC
TRBV7-9,-,TRBJ2-3,-,CASSLGATGNTDTQYF,TGTGCCAGCAGCTTAGGGGCCACGGGGAACACAGATACGCAGTATTTT
TRBV18,-,TRBJ2-5,-,CASSPHREETQYF,TGTGCCAGCTCACCACACAGGGAAGAGACCCAGTACTTC